This entry is about one TCR beta chain. Its antigen specificity is not known. Nothing much larger sits one base from this clone, and base qualities are not available. CDR1 SGHDT and CDR2 YYEEEE were looked up in the germline V gene. The CDR3 goes from the cysteine to the phenylalanine over 15 residues. The read is trimmed to its CDR3 DNA, 45 bases read in frame from base 1. Unmatched junction bases come to 9, with V trimmed by 5 bases and J by 2 bases. High-throughput TCR beta sequencing profiled peripheral blood CD8+ and CD4+ T cells from healthy donors, Susac syndrome patients and multiple sclerosis patients. Multiple sclerosis controls were treatment-naive patients with stable or active relapsing-remitting disease fulfilling revised McDonald criteria. Bulk CD8+ and CD4+ T cells were purified by magnetic negative isolation, while CD8+ TEMRA cells were enriched using FACS. Blood was drawn into EDTA tubes, processed within 24 hours, and PBMCs were isolated by density gradient centrifugation. PBMCs intended for TCR sequencing were frozen in liquid nitrogen and were later thawed in a 37 degrees C water bath. The sorted or isolated CD4+, CD8+ and CD8+ TEMRA cells had a purity of 90% or higher.

The data originate from a study of CD8 T cells in Susac syndrome (dated by TCRdb to between 2019 and 2020). Regarding the study in general: Whether CD8+ T cell activation and differentiation in Susac syndrome was antigen driven was tested using repertoire sequencing. Clonality of the CD8+ T cell repertoire was compared between eleven to twelve healthy donors, approximately 14 Susac syndrome patients and about 15 multiple sclerosis patients.

RNA was extracted using the RNeasy kit, and roughly 0.5 to 1 ug of the RNA was reverse transcribed with random hexamers. TCR beta CDR3 regions were amplified with the immunoSEQ multiplex PCR assay covering 54 Vbeta and 13 Jbeta segments. PCR amplification bias was corrected using a synthetic template baseline for primer optimization and computational correction. Turning to the authors' computational methods: Reads were annotated to V, D and J genes per IMGT and analyzed with immunoSEQ Analyzer, keeping only productive sequences. Clonality was calculated as one minus the Shannon entropy normalized by log2 of the number of productive unique sequences. For each patient and control, public and private clones were evaluated within the 100 most prevalent clones. A clone was defined as Susac-specific if it was absent from the healthy and MS cohorts, from more than 850 published viral clones and from other ImmuneACCESS disease sequences. The public reads were reprocessed in TCRdb via fastp at Q25 and MiXCR, keeping in-frame beta chains. Rows matching on CDR3 protein sequence are summarized as one entry with the most common DNA and genes. In this record, the V and J calls reflect TCRdb's handling and not the investigators' own analysis. The sample table shows more than 200,000 distinct CDR3 sequences, and approximately 90% are seen once. The leading ten clones occupy 0.1% to 0.15% of the sample.

Here is what the overall study found, with its caveats: The study acknowledged that relatively few individuals were included in the TCR sequencing and HLA analysis.

This chain is built from TRBV5-6 and TRBJ1-2; a stretch of 7 junction bases matches TRBD1. Material for sequencing was CD8+ T cells from PBMCs. The TCR was taken from a human donor with multiple sclerosis. Read as DNA, the sequence is TGTGCCAGCAGAGAACCGGGACAGCCCAACTATGGCTACACCTTC. Translated, this gives CASREPGQPNYGYTF.